Sequencing of this T cell receptor (beta chain) was carried out in a study of blood T cell repertoires in COVID-19. Study-level information: The United States, Italy and Spain supplied acute and convalescent COVID-19 samples. The cDNA or gDNA used as material had been derived from T cells, B-cell-depleted T cells, or PBMCs.

The CDR3 runs to 13 residues. The germline gives CDR1 LNHDA, CDR2 SQIVND (reference sequence). Source study methods: Estimation of nucleated cell counts was performed using reference gene primer amplification. Sequencing used immunoSEQ multiplex PCR; TCRdb keeps in-frame clones, though not all of them. V, J and clone size reflect that table, while D and trimming were determined from the DNA. There are around 300,000 clones in the sample; approximately 83% occur only once, and around 2.1% lies in the top ten. On this clone itself: Its ends do not fully match the called genes, so a read error is possible.

The V call is TRBV19, the J call TRBJ1-3; D is uncertain. The sample was peripheral blood. The sequence derives from a woman under 40 who had recovered from COVID-19. The CDR3 here is CASSIGSRNTIYF. In nucleotides, the CDR3 is TGTGCCAGTAGTATTGGCTCTCGAAACACCATATATTTT. The variable domain in full, completed from reference TRBV19 and TRBJ1-3, reads DGGITQSPKYLFRKEGQNVTLSCEQNLNHDAMYWYRQDPGQGLRLIYYSQIVNDFQKGDIAEGYSVSREKKESFPLTVTSAQKNPTAFYLCASSIGSRNTIYFGEGSWLTVV.